These T cell receptor beta chains were read from a single sample in a study of T cell clonotyping in hematopoietic cell transplantation. TCRdb's table, derived via immunoSEQ multiplex PCR, lists solely in-frame clones and lacks some. The data contain over 6,000 clones, nearly 99% of them seen just once; the ten biggest clones take up 0.64%. The specimen was PBMCs, collected 30 days after allogeneic stem cell transplant. All receptors derive from a male patient aged 60-70 years who had an allogeneic stem cell transplant from a related donor, so the T cells may come from the graft donor. Some clones in this sample may be carry-over from other donors' samples. Both conserved end residues are trimmed from each CDR3. Each record gives: V gene, CDR3 length, D gene, CDR3 protein. D genes are given only for firm matches.

V gene: TRBV11-3; CDR3 length: 11; D gene: -; CDR3 protein: ASSLNREETQY
V gene: TRBV19; CDR3 length: 8; D gene: -; CDR3 protein: ASSHYGQF
V gene: TRBV4-1; CDR3 length: 11; D gene: -; CDR3 protein: ASSQVLSYEQY
V gene: TRBV11-2; CDR3 length: 11; D gene: -; CDR3 protein: ASSLGGGSEAF
V gene: TRBV10-3; CDR3 length: 13; D gene: TRBD1; CDR3 protein: AISDKAGGQETQY
V gene: TRBV6-5; CDR3 length: 11; D gene: -; CDR3 protein: ASSYEATGELF
V gene: TRBV6-6; CDR3 length: 12; D gene: TRBD1; CDR3 protein: ASRTQTGNYGYT
V gene: TRBV5-1; CDR3 length: 14; D gene: TRBD1; CDR3 protein: ASSQGQPTANYGYT
V gene: TRBV7-2; CDR3 length: 14; D gene: TRBD1; CDR3 protein: ASSLGGTETGYGYT
V gene: TRBV5-1; CDR3 length: 13; D gene: TRBD2; CDR3 protein: ASSLLAALTGELF
V gene: TRBV4-3; CDR3 length: 13; D gene: -; CDR3 protein: ASSQSGRPNSPLH
V gene: TRBV29-1; CDR3 length: 12; D gene: -; CDR3 protein: SVPRGDSNGELF
V gene: TRBV7-2; CDR3 length: 15; D gene: TRBD1; CDR3 protein: ASSGGQGDSYNSPLH
V gene: TRBV9; CDR3 length: 11; D gene: -; CDR3 protein: ASSPQIQGEQY
V gene: TRBV14; CDR3 length: 11; D gene: -; CDR3 protein: ASSLQLTQTQY
V gene: TRBV5-8; CDR3 length: 14; D gene: TRBD2; CDR3 protein: ASSLTGTSGQETQY
V gene: TRBV7-2; CDR3 length: 13; D gene: -; CDR3 protein: ASSPYTGSQETQY
V gene: TRBV6-1; CDR3 length: 12; D gene: -; CDR3 protein: ATGFVGIGETQY
V gene: TRBV7-2; CDR3 length: 14; D gene: TRBD2; CDR3 protein: ASSLTGGALPYEQY
V gene: TRBV28; CDR3 length: 11; D gene: -; CDR3 protein: ASSLRVAGELF
V gene: TRBV27; CDR3 length: 8; D gene: -; CDR3 protein: ASMDVEAF
V gene: TRBV6-5; CDR3 length: 13; D gene: -; CDR3 protein: ASSFQGIDGYGYT
V gene: TRBV7-8; CDR3 length: 12; D gene: -; CDR3 protein: ASSPDILGETQY
V gene: TRBV29-1; CDR3 length: 13; D gene: -; CDR3 protein: SAKSRDISYNEQF
V gene: TRBV11-3; CDR3 length: 11; D gene: -; CDR3 protein: ASSLGQAGEAF
V gene: TRBV11-3; CDR3 length: 13; D gene: TRBD1; CDR3 protein: ASSHRTGSQETQY
V gene: TRBV19; CDR3 length: 14; D gene: -; CDR3 protein: ASSIDTGTTNTEAF
V gene: TRBV19; CDR3 length: 11; D gene: -; CDR3 protein: ASSSRDSYEQY
V gene: TRBV4-2; CDR3 length: 14; D gene: TRBD2; CDR3 protein: ASSQGEGSSYNEQF
V gene: TRBV4-3; CDR3 length: 13; D gene: -; CDR3 protein: ASSQEPGPSYGYT
V gene: TRBV5-1; CDR3 length: 12; D gene: TRBD2; CDR3 protein: ASSRTSGENIQY
V gene: TRBV28; CDR3 length: 17; D gene: TRBD1; CDR3 protein: ASSPLDLRDSPTADGYT
V gene: TRBV5-4; CDR3 length: 13; D gene: TRBD1; CDR3 protein: ASSLSTGEGTEAF
V gene: TRBV19; CDR3 length: 12; D gene: -; CDR3 protein: ASPNGTYNSPLH
V gene: TRBV25-1; CDR3 length: 13; D gene: TRBD1; CDR3 protein: ASSPMGGQGETQY